Given below is one TCR beta chain in context. Its antigen remains unidentified. The data were taken from a study of CD8 T cells in ankylosing spondylitis. Study-wide results and limits: Characteristic of ankylosing spondylitis blood, it appeared, was a TCR beta motif comprising roughly 8 highly homologous variants.

The V end was cut by 3 bases, the J end by 5 bases, with 16 bases between. This CDR3 has 15 residues. Germline V gene sequence: CDR1 DFQATT, CDR2 SNEGSKA (reference sequence). TCRdb independently ran MiXCR on the 5' RACE reads; one entry per CDR3 protein. The table lists 250,000 or so distinct CDR3 sequences, about 20% of them singletons. This chain joins TRBV20-1 and TRBJ2-2; tentative D call: TRBD2 (6 bases). This clonotype was obtained from a male donor with ankylosing spondylitis or in good health (not recorded which). Sequencing was performed on blood, either unsorted or a sorted T cell fraction (not recorded which). For the CDR3, the DNA is TGCAGTGCTAGCATGGAGGGGCGGGTGACCGGGGAGCTGTTTTTT. Its translation is CSASMEGRVTGELFF.